This T cell receptor (beta chain) was documented in a study of human T cells and chemical hapten exposure. V lost 5 bases to trimming and J lost 0 bases, with 15 bases between them. CDR3 length equals 16 residues. Unique molecular identifiers were affixed to discrete cDNA molecules within the library. MiXCR, applied by TCRdb to the RACE reads, yields one record per CDR3 protein. There are roughly 38,000 distinct CDR3 sequences in the sample; under 5% occur only once, and 26% lies in the top ten. Time point here: patch test 1, 2 weeks after DPC sensitization. The treatment denotes: therapeutic diphenylcyclopropenone sensitization with weekly scalp DPC. The authors extracted total RNA from unfractionated whole blood. Each patch-test visit's blood sample preceded patch application. Patients had alopecia, were aged 18 to 70, and were not pregnant. This clonotype was detected many times.

This clonotype was obtained from a man between 50 and 59 years old with alopecia areata. Some clones in this sample may be carry-over from other donors' samples. The genes are TRBV12-3 or TRBV12-4 and TRBJ2-3; perhaps TRBD2 as D (5 bases). Material: whole blood, obtained in connection with sensitization to the hapten diphenylcyclopropenone (DPC). CDR3 DNA sequence: TGTGCCAGCAGTCCAGGACTGGAAACTAGCACAGATACGCAGTATTTT. As protein: CASSPGLETSTDTQYF.